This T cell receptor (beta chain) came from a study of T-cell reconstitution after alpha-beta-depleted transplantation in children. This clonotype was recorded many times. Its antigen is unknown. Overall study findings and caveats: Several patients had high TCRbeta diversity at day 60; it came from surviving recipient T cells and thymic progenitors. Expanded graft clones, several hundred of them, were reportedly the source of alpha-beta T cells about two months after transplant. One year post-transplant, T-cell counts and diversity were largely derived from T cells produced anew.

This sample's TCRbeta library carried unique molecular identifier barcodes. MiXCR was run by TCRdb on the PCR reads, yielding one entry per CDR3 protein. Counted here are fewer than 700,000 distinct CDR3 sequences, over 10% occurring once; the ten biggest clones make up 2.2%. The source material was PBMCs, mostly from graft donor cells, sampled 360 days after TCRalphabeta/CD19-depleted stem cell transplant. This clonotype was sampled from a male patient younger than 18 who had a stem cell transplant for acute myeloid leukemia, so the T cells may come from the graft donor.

The CDR3 region is CASSPQGTYEQYF. DNA of the CDR3: TGTGCCAGCTCACCACAGGGGACCTACGAGCAGTACTTC. The chain has TRBV18 and TRBJ2-7, with D maybe TRBD1 (5 bases). Germline lookup yields CDR1 KGHSH and CDR2 LQKENI. The germline V and J ends were trimmed by 1 base and 2 bases, with 6 bases remaining between them. The CDR3 is made up of 13 amino acids.